The 30 T cell receptor beta chains listed next were all sequenced from one sample in a study of siplizumab effects on memory and regulatory T cells. Method: immunoSEQ multiplex PCR; TCRdb's copy keeps in-frame clones and lacks some. The table has around 100,000 clones, 94% seen once. Input material: non-Treg CD4+ T cells sorted from blood. These receptors were obtained from a human donor in good health.

This chain joins TRBV6-1 and TRBJ2-3; 13 bases match TRBD2. Germline values: CDR1 MNHNS, CDR2 SASEGT. V dropped 4 bases and J dropped 14; count of bases not matched to a gene: 15. The CDR3 is made up of 16 amino acids. The CDR3 nucleotides read TGTGCCAGCAGTGCCCGGACTAGCGGGAGTTCCACTACGGGGTATTTT. This translates into CASSARTSGSSTTGYF.

The chain has TRBV2 and TRBJ1-2; D may be TRBD1 (5 bases). The CDR3 runs 18 residues. The V end was cut by 2 bases, the J end by 6 bases, with 25 bases between. CDR1 is SNHLY and CDR2 is FYNNEI in the germline V gene. The CDR3 DNA sequence: TGTGCCAGCAGTGAACCACCTTACCTGCCTTCAGGGTGGGATGGCTACACCTTC. This translates into CASSEPPYLPSGWDGYTF.

The rearrangement links TRBV12-5 to TRBJ2-3; TRBD1 aligns across 9 bases. Germline CDR1 LGHNT, CDR2 FRNRAP. The V segment lost 0 bases and the J segment 4 bases; nucleotides outside the gene matches: 2. The CDR3 consists of 15 residues. The chain's CDR3 is CASGLVTGGADTQYF. For the CDR3, the DNA is TGTGCTAGTGGTTTGGTAACAGGGGGCGCAGATACGCAGTATTTT.

This chain joins TRBV28 and TRBJ2-4; D is uncertain. Trimming removed 6 bases at V and 0 bases at J, with 12 bases between. The germline gives CDR1 MDHEN, CDR2 SYDVKM. CDR3 length equals 15 residues. The CDR3 is CASSSIKLAKNIQYF. CDR3 coding DNA: TGTGCCAGCAGCTCCATAAAATTAGCCAAAAACATTCAGTACTTC.

This clone appeared a few times. This chain joins TRBV14 and TRBJ2-2, with a possible D match to TRBD1 (5 bases). The CDR3 has 17 residues. V lost 1 base and J 0 bases, leaving 12 bases between the germline ends. Germline CDR1 SGHDN, CDR2 FVKESK. The CDR3 nucleotides are TGTGCCAGCAGCCAAGTTTACAGCAGGGCGAACACCGGGGAGCTGTTTTTT. Protein: CASSQVYSRANTGELFF. Full variable domain (outside the CDR3, taken from reference TRBV14 and TRBJ2-2): EAGVTQFPSHSVIEKGQTVTLRCDPISGHDNLYWYRRVMGKEIKFLLHFVKESKQDESGMPNNRFLAERTGGTYSTLKVQPAELEDSGVYFCASSQVYSRANTGELFFGEGSRLTVL.

This chain links TRBV2 with TRBJ2-3; 9 bases match TRBD2. The CDR3 runs to 16 residues. After removal of 7 bases from V and 2 bases from J, the junction contained 10 bases not matched to a gene. Germline V gene lookup returns CDR1 SNHLY and CDR2 FYNNEI. The CDR3 spells CASTQGSGSFTDTQYF. CDR3 in DNA: TGTGCCAGCACCCAAGGTAGCGGGAGTTTCACAGATACGCAGTATTTT.

This chain connects TRBV30 to TRBJ1-1; TRBD1 matches at 7 bases. Losses at the gene ends were 4 bases for V and 4 bases for J; bases not matched to a gene: 6. Germline V lookup: CDR1 GTSNPN, CDR2 SVGIG (reference sequence). The CDR3 totals 13 residues. DNA for the CDR3: TGTGCCTGGATGAGACAGGGAGGCACTGAAGCTTTCTTT. Translation: CAWMRQGGTEAFF.

The rearrangement links TRBV10-2 to TRBJ2-1, with TRBD2 matching 8 bases. The length of the CDR3 is 13 residues. Looked up from germline, CDR1 is WSHSY and CDR2 is SAAADI. Trimming cost V 0 bases and J 8 bases; bases outside gene matches: 0. The CDR3 DNA sequence: TGCGCCAGCAGTGAGTCGACTAGCGATGAGCAGTTCTTC. This codes for CASSESTSDEQFF.

The count of this clone is one. V is TRBV10-3 and J is TRBJ2-3, with D perhaps matching TRBD1 (5 bases). V lost 0 bases and J lost 0, with 10 bases in between. Germline CDR1 ENHRY, CDR2 SYGVKD. CDR3 length: 16 residues. The CDR3 loop reads CAISESGLSSTDTQYF. DNA for the CDR3: TGTGCCATCAGTGAGTCGGGGCTATCTAGCACAGATACGCAGTATTTT.

The J gene is TRBJ1-5, the V gene TRBV7-9; D gene uncertain. The V end lost 1 base, the J end lost 0 bases, and 10 bases lay between the germline ends. The length of the CDR3 is 16 residues. Germline V CDR1 and CDR2: SEHNR, FQNEAQ (reference sequence). In DNA form, the CDR3 reads TGTGCCAGCAGCTTAGTTCACAGTAATAGCAATCAGCCCCAGCATTTT. Translating it yields CASSLVHSNSNQPQHF.

V is TRBV2 and J is TRBJ2-5; TRBD1 agrees at 9 bases. The CDR3 is 13 residues long. Trimming at V came to 5 bases and at J to 5 bases, leaving 3 bases not matched to a gene. CDR1 and CDR2 from the germline V gene are SNHLY and FYNNEI. CDR3 DNA sequence: TGTGCCAGCAGTCGGACAGGGGACGAGACCCAGTACTTC. As protein: CASSRTGDETQYF. Filled out from reference TRBV2 and TRBJ2-5, the complete variable domain reads EPEVTQTPSHQVTQMGQEVILRCVPISNHLYFYWYRQILGQKVEFLVSFYNNEISEKSEIFDDQFSVERPDGSNFTLKIRSTKLEDSAMYFCASSRTGDETQYFGPGTRLLVL.

This chain links TRBV6-5 with TRBJ2-5; possibly TRBD2 for D (6 bases). This CDR3 is built from 14 residues. Trimming removed 6 bases at V and 1 base at J, with 12 bases between. The germline V gene has CDR1 MNHEY and CDR2 SVGAGI. The CDR3 protein is CASRRDGSQETQYF. The CDR3 DNA sequence: TGTGCCAGCAGGCGGGACGGCTCCCAAGAGACCCAGTACTTC.

This clone was counted a single time. The rearrangement uses TRBV28 and TRBJ2-7, with a tentative D call TRBD2 (6 bases). Germline CDR1 and CDR2: MDHEN and SYDVKM. The CDR3 consists of 12 residues. V was shortened by 6 bases and J by 8 bases, with 14 bases between the two germline ends. CDR3 in DNA: TGTGCCAGCAGAATACGGGGGTTTCAGCAGTACTTC. Translating it yields CASRIRGFQQYF.

DNA of the CDR3: TGTGCCAGCAGTGAGGCCCCGGGGACAGCTAATCAGCCCCAGCATTTT. It is translated as CASSEAPGTANQPQHF. V gene TRBV6-1 combines with J gene TRBJ1-5, with TRBD1 matching 7 bases. Germline lookup yields CDR1 MNHNS and CDR2 SASEGT. This CDR3 is 16 amino acids long. The V and J ends lost 3 bases and 4 bases, in that order; junction bases with no gene match: 9.

The chain uses TRBV18 and TRBJ2-2; D perhaps matches TRBD1 (5 bases). Germline V CDR1 and CDR2: KGHSH, LQKENI. V lost 3 bases and J lost 4, with 18 bases in between. This CDR3 spans 17 amino acids. As DNA, the CDR3 is TGTGCCAGCTCACCTTTCTTATCAGGGTCGAGCACCGGGGAGCTGTTTTTT. The encoded protein is CASSPFLSGSSTGELFF.

V usage is TRBV5-1 and J usage is TRBJ2-3; D possibly matches TRBD1 or TRBD2 (6 bases each). The CDR3 is made up of 14 amino acids. Germline V gene data show CDR1 as SGHRS and CDR2 as YFSETQ. Trimming took off 7 bases at V and 0 bases at J, with 12 bases between the two ends. CDR3 loop: CASRRGTSTDTQYF. The CDR3 nucleotides are TGCGCCAGCCGGAGGGGGACTAGCACAGATACGCAGTATTTT.

V usage is TRBV19 and J usage is TRBJ1-2; a weak D match, TRBD1 (5 bases). Germline CDR1 reads LNHDA; CDR2 reads SQIVND (reference sequence). V lost 9 bases to trimming and J lost 5 bases, with 10 bases between them. The CDR3 contains 11 residues. CDR3 sequence: CASSGGYGYTF. The CDR3 DNA reads TGTGCCAGCTCCGGGGGTTATGGCTACACCTTC.

The chain joins TRBV19 to TRBJ2-2; possibly TRBD1 or TRBD2 for D (5 bases each). The germline V and J ends were trimmed by 8 bases and 7 bases, with 20 bases remaining between them. Germline CDR1 LNHDA, CDR2 SQIVND (reference sequence). This CDR3 is 15 amino acids long. The CDR3 sequence: CASSTNPGPGGELFF. The CDR3 bases are TGTGCCAGTTCGACGAACCCGGGGCCAGGCGGGGAGCTGTTTTTT.

The genes are TRBV28 and TRBJ2-7, with 9 nucleotides matching TRBD1. After removal of 8 bases from V and 2 bases from J, the junction contained 4 bases not matched to a gene. The CDR3 has 13 residues. CDR1 is MDHEN and CDR2 is SYDVKM in the germline V gene. CDR3 in DNA: TGTGCCAGCCGGGACAGGGACACCTACGAGCAGTACTTC. Translation: CASRDRDTYEQYF.

V gene TRBV6-6 combines with J gene TRBJ1-5, with 7 bases lining up with TRBD1. The germline CDR1 and CDR2 sequences are MNHNY and SVGAGI (reference sequence). The CDR3 sequence is 13 residues long. V lost 6 bases and J lost 7; bases outside the gene matches: 6. This chain's CDR3 is CASSPDRDQPQHF. CDR3 nucleotides: TGTGCCAGCAGCCCCGACAGGGACCAGCCCCAGCATTTT.

The chain employs TRBV10-1 and TRBJ2-1; D remains unclear. The germline CDR1 and CDR2 sequences are WNHNN and SYGVQD (reference sequence). The germline V and J ends were trimmed by 5 bases and 3 bases, with 14 bases remaining between them. The CDR3 contains 15 residues. CDR3 residues: CASSSASLGYNEQFF. The CDR3 DNA reads as TGCGCCAGCAGTTCGGCCAGCCTGGGCTACAATGAGCAGTTCTTC.

The chain joins TRBV19 to TRBJ2-3, with D unresolved. The CDR3 length is 15 residues. Looked up from germline, CDR1 is LNHDA and CDR2 is SQIVND (reference sequence). Between the trimmed V and J ends, which lost 0 bases and 2 bases, there was a span of 9 bases. The CDR3 protein is CASSIEGSPTDTQYF. As DNA, the CDR3 is TGTGCCAGTAGTATAGAGGGAAGCCCCACAGATACGCAGTATTTT. Variable domain in full (rest from reference TRBV19 and TRBJ2-3): DGGITQSPKYLFRKEGQNVTLSCEQNLNHDAMYWYRQDPGQGLRLIYYSQIVNDFQKGDIAEGYSVSREKKESFPLTVTSAQKNPTAFYLCASSIEGSPTDTQYFGPGTRLTVL.

The genes are TRBV18 and TRBJ1-4; 8 bases map to TRBD1. Per the germline V gene, CDR1 is KGHSH and CDR2 is LQKENI. V was pared by 1 base and J by 8 bases, with 9 bases of the junction left unmatched. This CDR3 is built from 16 residues. Here the CDR3 reads CASSPQTQGAEEKLFF. The CDR3 bases are TGTGCCAGCTCACCACAAACCCAGGGGGCGGAAGAAAAACTGTTTTTT.

The V gene is TRBV21-1, the J gene TRBJ1-2; the D call in the table, TRBD1, was not verified against the DNA. TRBV21-1 is assigned pseudogene status. The CDR3 runs to 12 residues. The DNA for the CDR3 is TGTGCCCTGGCAGGGGGCGACTATGGCTACACCTTC. Amino acid sequence: CALAGGDYGYTF.

This chain uses TRBV2 with TRBJ1-5; 8 bases line up with TRBD1. This CDR3 has 17 residues. CDR1 is SNHLY, CDR2 FYNNEI, per germline. Germline trimming cut 6 bases from V and 0 bases from J; bases unmatched to any gene: 10. CDR3 protein: CASSWDRRIYSNQPQHF. In DNA form, the CDR3 reads TGTGCCAGCAGCTGGGACAGGCGGATCTATAGCAATCAGCCCCAGCATTTT.

This clone was seen more than once but under ten times. V gene TRBV6-1 combines with J gene TRBJ2-2, with 8 bases identical to TRBD1. The CDR3 extends over 14 amino acids. V shed 6 bases and J 8 bases; nucleotides not matched to a gene: 8. Per the germline V gene, CDR1 is MNHNS and CDR2 is SASEGT. Here the CDR3 reads CASSLRQGRGELFF. For the CDR3, the DNA is TGTGCCAGCAGCCTCCGACAGGGGAGAGGGGAGCTGTTTTTT.

The J gene is TRBJ1-4, the V gene TRBV30; weak D call: TRBD1 (6 bases). Trimming removed 4 bases at V and 0 bases at J, with 9 bases between. The CDR3 spans 14 residues. Germline V gene sequence: CDR1 GTSNPN, CDR2 SVGIG (reference sequence). The CDR3 DNA follows: TGTGCCTGGAAGCCAGGGGCAACTAATGAAAAACTGTTTTTT. Translation: CAWKPGATNEKLFF.

The genes are TRBV18 and TRBJ1-1; D not certain. The CDR3 loop spans 15 amino acids. Germline CDR1 and CDR2: KGHSH and LQKENI. V gave up 2 bases and J gave up 1 base, with 11 bases separating them. The CDR3 nucleotides read TGTGCCAGCTCACCAGGTTCGGGCCAGAACACTGAAGCTTTCTTT. The encoded protein is CASSPGSGQNTEAFF.

The chain recombines TRBV28 with TRBJ1-3, with D possibly being TRBD1 (5 bases). Deletions cut 9 bases from V and 10 bases from J, with 31 bases between. Germline V gene sequence: CDR1 MDHEN, CDR2 SYDVKM. CDR3 length equals 17 residues. The CDR3 region has the DNA TGTGCCAGTGCCCGGGGGGATAAGACATTTTCCTTGGGGACCATATATTTT. It translates to CASARGDKTFSLGTIYF.

The chain joins TRBV6-4 to TRBJ2-1, with 8 bases fitting TRBD2. Germline V gene lookup returns CDR1 MRHNA and CDR2 SNTAGT. The ends lost 7 bases at V and 10 bases at J; junction bases unmatched: 18. CDR3 length: 16 residues. DNA of the CDR3: TGTGCCAGCAACAGAGGTACGGGAGGGCCTCTTCACGAGCAGTTCTTC. Translation gives CASNRGTGGPLHEQFF.